Below, 31 T cell receptor beta chains from the same sample are listed, as sequenced in a study of blood T cell repertoires in COVID-19. The protocol was immunoSEQ multiplex PCR, while the TCRdb copy is restricted to in-frame clones and leaves out a portion. The sample has 250,000 to 300,000 clones, approximately 86% seen once. Sequencing was performed on PBMCs or T cells enriched from blood (not recorded which). The receptors stem from a woman aged 25 to 39 who had recovered from COVID-19.

The rearrangement uses TRBV5-4 and TRBJ1-5; weak D call: TRBD1 (6 bases). Trimming shortened V by 7 bases and J by 3 bases, and 17 bases separated the two germline ends. Germline CDR1 SGHNT, CDR2 YYREEE (reference sequence). The CDR3 loop spans 15 amino acids. CDR3 coding DNA: TGTGCCAGCTCGATGGACGGACAGCTCAATCAGCCCCAGCATTTT. Protein: CASSMDGQLNQPQHF.

V gene TRBV5-1 combines with J gene TRBJ2-3, with TRBD1 identical over 7 bases. Looked up from germline, CDR1 is SGHRS and CDR2 is YFSETQ. The CDR3 totals 15 residues. The trim removed 6 bases at V and 4 bases at J, leaving 11 bases unmatched. DNA of the CDR3: TGCGCCAGCACAAAACCGACAGGGTCCGCAGATACGCAGTATTTT. Amino acids: CASTKPTGSADTQYF.

V and J are TRBV29-1 and TRBJ1-4; possible D gene TRBD1, 6 bases. V lost 6 bases, J lost 8 bases, and 13 bases lay in between. The germline V gene has CDR1 SQVTM and CDR2 ANQGSEA. The length of the CDR3 is 12 residues. CDR3 in amino acids: CSVTGRGEKLFF. CDR3 sequence (DNA): TGCAGCGTCACAGGGAGAGGAGAAAAACTGTTTTTT.

Concerning this clone itself: Other nucleotide sequences in the sample specify the same CDR3. The CDR3, as DNA: TGTGCCTGGAGCGTGCACGGCGGTAATCAGCCCCAGCATTTT. Translated: CAWSVHGGNQPQHF. This chain uses TRBV30 with TRBJ1-5; D remains ambiguous. The V end was cut by 3 bases, the J end by 4 bases, with 13 bases between. Germline V gene sequence: CDR1 GTSNPN, CDR2 SVGIG (reference sequence). The CDR3 is 14 residues long. Filled out from reference TRBV30 and TRBJ1-5, the complete variable domain reads SQTIHQWPATLVQPVGSPLSLECTVEGTSNPNLYWYRQAAGRGLQLLFYSVGIGQISSEVPQNLSASRPQDRQFILSSKKLLLSDSGFYLCAWSVHGGNQPQHFGDGTRLSIL.

The sample holds one count of this clone. The chain carries TRBV15 and TRBJ1-3; D remains ambiguous. Germline V CDR1 and CDR2: LNHNV, YYDKDF (reference sequence). There are 14 residues in the CDR3. Trimming shortened V by 1 base and J by 4 bases, and 8 bases separated the two germline ends. CDR3 sequence (DNA): TGTGCCACCAGCAGAGTAACAGAGGGAAACACCATATATTTT. As protein: CATSRVTEGNTIYF. Using reference TRBV15 and TRBJ1-3 for the parts outside the CDR3, the full variable domain is DAMVIQNPRYQVTQFGKPVTLSCSQTLNHNVMYWYQQKSSQAPKLLFHYYDKDFNNEADTPDNFQSRRPNTSFCFLDIRSPGLGDTAMYLCATSRVTEGNTIYFGEGSWLTVV.

V gene TRBV18 combines with J gene TRBJ1-6; no clear D gene. V lost 2 bases and J 0 bases, leaving 5 bases between the germline ends. CDR1 and CDR2 (germline): KGHSH, LQKENI. This CDR3 is 15 amino acids long. The CDR3 loop is CASSPGSSYNSPLHF. CDR3 nucleotides: TGTGCCAGCTCACCAGGGAGCTCCTATAATTCACCCCTCCACTTT.

This clone was recorded only once. V and J are TRBV19 and TRBJ2-7; no firm D call. Trimming took off 11 bases at V and 6 bases at J, with 8 bases between the two ends. Germline CDR1 is LNHDA and CDR2 is SQIVND (reference sequence). This CDR3 has 9 amino acids. This chain's CDR3 is CASGPEQYF. The CDR3 DNA reads as TGTGCCTCTGGGCCCGAGCAGTACTTC.

J is TRBJ2-7 and V is TRBV11-2; the match to TRBD2 covers 8 bases. V gave up 4 bases and J gave up 3 bases; unmatched junction bases: 20. This CDR3 spans 19 amino acids. The germline V gene encodes CDR1 SGHAT and CDR2 FQNNGV. In DNA form, the CDR3 reads TGTGCCAGCAGCTCCTTAACTTTAAGCGGGAGTGAACTCAGCTACGAGCAGTACTTC. Translated, it gives CASSSLTLSGSELSYEQYF.

The chain couples TRBV6-5 to TRBJ1-3, with 9 bases matching TRBD1. This CDR3 is built from 15 residues. CDR1 and CDR2 from the germline V gene are MNHEY and SVGAGI. Trimming cost V 7 bases and J 0 bases; bases outside gene matches: 4. This CDR3 reads CASNRQGDSGNTIYF. In nucleotides, the CDR3 is TGTGCCAGCAATCGACAGGGGGACTCTGGAAACACCATATATTTT.

The V and J genes are TRBV11-1 and TRBJ2-7; D is uncertain. V was pared by 5 bases and J by 2 bases, with 10 bases between. This CDR3 spans 13 amino acids. Looked up from germline, CDR1 is SGHAT and CDR2 is FQDESV (reference sequence). In nucleotides, the CDR3 is TGTGCCAGCAGCCCTGGAGCTCCCTACGAGCAGTACTTC. Its translation: CASSPGAPYEQYF.

This chain uses TRBV11-2 with TRBJ2-4; TRBD2 agrees at 7 bases. The germline gives CDR1 SGHAT, CDR2 FQNNGV. The CDR3 has 15 residues. The junction had 4 bases not matched to a gene; V was cut back by 5 bases and J by 0 bases. This CDR3 reads CASSRAGLAKNIQYF. In DNA, the CDR3 is TGTGCCAGCAGCCGAGCGGGACTAGCCAAAAACATTCAGTACTTC.

The chain has TRBV27 and TRBJ2-7; TRBD2 agrees at 10 bases. Per the germline V gene, CDR1 is MNHEY and CDR2 is SMNVEV (reference sequence). CDR3 length equals 15 residues. J gave up 6 bases and V 3 bases, and 8 bases lay outside the gene matches. CDR3 coding DNA: TGTGCCAGCAGTTTCCATGGATCTAGCGGGGGCGAGCAGTACTTC. As protein: CASSFHGSSGGEQYF.

The chain has TRBV7-2 and TRBJ1-5; D may be TRBD1 (6 bases). V lost 5 bases, J lost 2 bases, and 16 bases lay in between. Germline values: CDR1 SGHTA, CDR2 FQGNSA. CDR3 size: 16 residues. This CDR3 is CASSLSAYRGNQPQHF. CDR3 coding DNA: TGTGCCAGCAGCCTATCCGCATACAGGGGCAATCAGCCCCAGCATTTT.

The V and J genes are TRBV13 and TRBJ1-6, with unresolved D. The CDR3 loop spans 14 amino acids. Trimming removed 1 base at V and 10 bases at J, with 11 bases between. The V gene's germline CDR1 is PRHDT and CDR2 FYEKMQ (reference sequence). The CDR3 loop is CASSLASSGSPLHF. The CDR3, as DNA: TGTGCCAGCAGCTTAGCGAGTTCGGGATCACCCCTCCACTTT.

The chain carries TRBV13 and TRBJ2-7; TRBD2 might be the D (6 bases). The germline V and J ends were trimmed by 5 bases and 9 bases, with 14 bases remaining between them. The CDR3 sequence is 12 residues long. Per the germline V gene, CDR1 is PRHDT and CDR2 is FYEKMQ (reference sequence). CDR3 amino acids: CASSRLTRGQYF. The DNA of the CDR3 is TGTGCCAGCAGCCGACTAACGCGGGGGCAGTACTTC. Full variable domain (remainder filled in from reference TRBV13 and TRBJ2-7): AAGVIQSPRHLIKEKRETATLKCYPIPRHDTVYWYQQGPGQDPQFLISFYEKMQSDKGSIPDRFSAQQFSDYHSELNMSSLELGDSALYFCASSRLTRGQYFGPGTRLTVT.

This clone appeared a single time. The chain links TRBV3-1 (or the pseudogene TRBV3-2) to TRBJ2-3, with TRBD2 matching 11 bases. Trimming took 1 base from V and 5 from J; bases not matched to a gene: 14. Germline V CDR1 and CDR2: LGHDT, YNNKEL (reference sequence). The CDR3 runs to 19 residues. CDR3: CASSQVIPPSGRLGDTQYF. CDR3 DNA: TGTGCCAGCAGCCAAGTTATCCCCCCTAGCGGGAGGCTCGGAGATACGCAGTATTTT.

The chain is built from TRBV18 and TRBJ2-7; possible D gene TRBD2, 8 bases. Between the trimmed V and J ends, which lost 5 bases and 2 bases, there was a span of 16 bases. This CDR3 comprises 15 residues. Per the germline V gene, CDR1 is KGHSH and CDR2 is LQKENI. CDR3 coding DNA: TGTGCCAGCTCATCGACAGGGCGGGGGGCCTACGAGCAGTACTTC. This translates into CASSSTGRGAYEQYF.

This rearrangement joins TRBV24-1 to TRBJ1-2, with 9 bases identical to TRBD1. The CDR3 loop spans 15 amino acids. With V trimmed by 2 bases and J by 0 bases, 0 bases remained unmatched. Germline-derived CDR1 and CDR2 are KGHDR and SFDVKD. CDR3 region: CATSDWTGANYGYTF. CDR3 nucleotide sequence: TGTGCCACCAGTGATTGGACAGGGGCTAACTATGGCTACACCTTC.

The V gene is TRBV6-5, the J gene TRBJ2-5, with TRBD2 matching 9 bases. With V trimmed by 6 bases and J by 5 bases, 4 bases remained unmatched. Germline CDR1 reads MNHEY; CDR2 reads SVGAGI. CDR3 length: 13 residues. The CDR3 region has the DNA TGTGCCAGCAGGCGGGGGGGCGGGGAGACCCAGTACTTC. It codes for CASRRGGGETQYF.

V and J are TRBV28 and TRBJ1-5, with D tentatively TRBD1 (5 bases). V gave up 6 bases and J gave up 5 bases, with 14 bases separating them. CDR3 length: 14 residues. CDR1 and CDR2 from the germline V gene are MDHEN and SYDVKM. The CDR3 region is CASSAGQAYQPQHF. For the CDR3, the DNA is TGTGCCAGCAGCGCGGGGCAAGCCTATCAGCCCCAGCATTTT.

The rearrangement uses TRBV29-1 and TRBJ2-7; 8 bases map to TRBD2. This CDR3 comprises 16 residues. Per germline, CDR1 SQVTM and CDR2 ANQGSEA. V gave up 4 bases and J gave up 2 bases; unmatched junction bases: 13. CDR3 protein: CSVALEFGGRTYEQYF. DNA for the CDR3: TGCAGCGTTGCGCTAGAATTTGGCGGGAGGACCTACGAGCAGTACTTC.

This clone was counted only a few times. The chain links TRBV27 to TRBJ1-2; D is uncertain. CDR3 length equals 16 residues. CDR1 and CDR2 from the germline V gene are MNHEY and SMNVEV (reference sequence). Trimming cost V 1 base and J 6 bases, with 18 bases left between them. CDR3 residues: CASSLFGYPGSDGYTF. The DNA for the CDR3 is TGTGCCAGCAGTTTATTCGGGTACCCTGGGAGTGATGGCTACACCTTC.

The V call is TRBV2, the J call TRBJ1-2; D is possibly TRBD1 (5 bases). The CDR3 runs 13 residues. V lost 1 base to trimming and J lost 2 bases, with 5 bases between them. Germline V lookup: CDR1 SNHLY, CDR2 FYNNEI. The CDR3 nucleotides are TGTGCCAGCAGTGAAGGGGGCAACTATGGCTACACCTTC. Translated: CASSEGGNYGYTF.

V usage is TRBV2 and J usage is TRBJ1-4; a possible D gene is TRBD1 (6 bases). V dropped 6 bases and J dropped 14 bases, with 13 bases sitting between them. CDR3 length: 11 amino acids. In germline, CDR1 is SNHLY, CDR2 FYNNEI. Here the CDR3 reads CASRNFQGLFF. CDR3 coding DNA: TGTGCCAGCAGAAACTTTCAGGGGCTGTTTTTT.

Turning to this clone: With a much larger clone just one base away, this may be a read error. The chain couples TRBV11-3 to TRBJ1-3; D remains unclear. The CDR3 extends over 13 amino acids. Germline assignment: CDR1 SGHNT and CDR2 YENEEA. The ends were cut back, 2 bases at V and 0 bases at J, with 2 bases in the middle. The CDR3 DNA reads TGTGCCAGCAGCTTACTCTCTGGAAACACCATATATTTT. The encoded protein is CASSLLSGNTIYF.

This clone was counted a single time. This rearrangement joins TRBV3-1 (or the pseudogene TRBV3-2) to TRBJ1-4; a possible D gene is TRBD1 (5 bases). The CDR3 is 16 amino acids. Germline lookup yields CDR1 LGHDT and CDR2 YNNKEL (reference sequence). V shed 0 bases and J shed 4 bases, with 12 bases lying between them. CDR3 nucleotide sequence: TGTGCCAGCAGCCAAGATTACCGGGGGTTTAATGAAAAACTGTTTTTT. Protein product: CASSQDYRGFNEKLFF.

This clone was recorded only once. This chain links TRBV2 with TRBJ2-7; the match to TRBD1 covers 10 bases. From germline, CDR1 is SNHLY and CDR2 FYNNEI. This CDR3 is built from 12 residues. The junction had 1 base not matched to a gene; V was cut back by 6 bases and J by 5 bases. CDR3 DNA sequence: TGTGCCAGCAGGGACAGGGGGGACGAGCAGTACTTC. As protein: CASRDRGDEQYF.

The chain uses TRBV30 and TRBJ1-4; the D gene is possibly TRBD1 (6 bases). This CDR3 region has 14 residues. The V and J ends lost 3 bases and 4 bases respectively, with 12 bases between them. CDR1 and CDR2 (germline): GTSNPN, SVGIG (reference sequence). The CDR3 loop reads CAWRRTDLNEKLFF. The CDR3 nucleotides read TGTGCCTGGAGGAGGACAGACCTTAATGAAAAACTGTTTTTT.

The J gene is TRBJ1-5, the V gene TRBV15; a possible D gene is TRBD1 (6 bases). Deletions cut 2 bases from V and 2 bases from J, with 10 bases between. Per germline, CDR1 LNHNV and CDR2 YYDKDF (reference sequence). The CDR3 runs 15 residues. CDR3 sequence: CATSRYRVGNQPQHF. The CDR3 DNA sequence: TGTGCCACCAGCAGATACAGGGTAGGCAATCAGCCCCAGCATTTT.

The gene calls are TRBV27 and TRBJ2-7; 7 bases line up with TRBD1. CDR1 MNHEY and CDR2 SMNVEV come from the germline V gene (reference sequence). V trimming: 0 bases; J trimming: 4 bases; junction bases outside the gene matches: 3. The CDR3 extends over 14 amino acids. The CDR3 nucleotides read TGTGCCAGCAGTTTATCGGGCAGGGGGTACGAGCAGTACTTC. Its protein product is CASSLSGRGYEQYF.

The chain couples TRBV2 to TRBJ2-1; weak D call: TRBD2 (6 bases). The CDR3 loop spans 17 amino acids. CDR1 is SNHLY and CDR2 is FYNNEI in the germline V gene. V gave up 2 bases and J gave up 0 bases, with 14 bases separating them. The CDR3 nucleotides read TGTGCCAGCAGTGAATTCGTTCGCGGGGCCTCCTACAATGAGCAGTTCTTC. It specifies CASSEFVRGASYNEQFF.